This T cell receptor (beta chain) stems from a study of T cell repertoires in cytomegalovirus infection. The wider study: It was the public TCR beta signatures that indicated both CMV infection and matching HLA type.

CDR1 is MNHNS and CDR2 is SASEGT in the germline V gene. This CDR3 contains 15 residues. V lost 0 bases and J lost 7, with 16 bases in between. MiXCR, applied by TCRdb to the reads, yields one record per CDR3 protein. This table has roughly 990,000 distinct CDR3 sequences, approximately 31% appearing once. Regarding this clonotype: The antigen is unknown.

The chain combines TRBV6-1 with TRBJ2-7, with D uncertain. Sequenced here: cultured CD8+ T cells from PBMCs, sampled from culture after CMV antigen stimulation. The TCR comes from a human donor in good health (CMV status not recorded). Some clones in this sample may be carry-over from other donors' samples. Written as DNA, the CDR3 is TGTGCCAGCAGTGAAGCAAACAAGCTGTCGTGGGAGCAGTACTTC. It codes for CASSEANKLSWEQYF.